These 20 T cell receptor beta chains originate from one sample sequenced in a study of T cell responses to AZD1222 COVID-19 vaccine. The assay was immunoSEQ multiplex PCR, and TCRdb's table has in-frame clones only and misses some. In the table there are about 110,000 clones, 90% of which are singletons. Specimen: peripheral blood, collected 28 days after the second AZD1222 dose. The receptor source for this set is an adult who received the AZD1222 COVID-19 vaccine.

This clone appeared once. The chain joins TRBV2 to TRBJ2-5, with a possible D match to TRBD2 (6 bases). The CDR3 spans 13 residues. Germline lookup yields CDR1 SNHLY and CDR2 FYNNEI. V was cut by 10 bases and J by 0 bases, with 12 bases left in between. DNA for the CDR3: TGTGCCACGGGAGCGAACGACCAAGAGACCCAGTACTTC. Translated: CATGANDQETQYF.

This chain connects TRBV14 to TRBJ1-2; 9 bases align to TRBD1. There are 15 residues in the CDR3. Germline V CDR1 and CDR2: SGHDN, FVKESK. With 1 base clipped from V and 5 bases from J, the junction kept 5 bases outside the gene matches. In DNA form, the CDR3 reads TGTGCCAGCAGCCAAGTTAGGACAGGGGAGTATGGCTACACCTTC. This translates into CASSQVRTGEYGYTF.

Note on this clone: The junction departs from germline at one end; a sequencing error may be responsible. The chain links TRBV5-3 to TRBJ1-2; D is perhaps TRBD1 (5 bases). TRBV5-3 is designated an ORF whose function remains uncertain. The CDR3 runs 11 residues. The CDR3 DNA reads TGTGCCAGAAGCTTCCTCAGACAGCGTTCCTTC. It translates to CARSFLRQRSF.

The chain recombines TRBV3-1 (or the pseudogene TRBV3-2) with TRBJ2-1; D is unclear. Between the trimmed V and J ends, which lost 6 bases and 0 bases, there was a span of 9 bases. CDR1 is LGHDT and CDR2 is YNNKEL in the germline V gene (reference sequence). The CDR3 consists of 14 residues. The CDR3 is CASRDRSSYNEQFF. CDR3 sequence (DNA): TGTGCCAGCAGAGACCGCAGCTCCTACAATGAGCAGTTCTTC.

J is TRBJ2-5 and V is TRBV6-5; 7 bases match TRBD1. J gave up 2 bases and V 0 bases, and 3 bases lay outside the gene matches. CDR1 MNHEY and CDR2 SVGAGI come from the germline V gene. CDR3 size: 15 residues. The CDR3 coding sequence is TGTGCCAGCAGTTACTCCTGGGACAGACAAGAGACCCAGTACTTC. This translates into CASSYSWDRQETQYF.

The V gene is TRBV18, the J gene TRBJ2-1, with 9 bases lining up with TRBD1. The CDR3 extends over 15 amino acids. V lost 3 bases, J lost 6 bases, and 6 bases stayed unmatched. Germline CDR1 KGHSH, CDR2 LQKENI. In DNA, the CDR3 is TGTGCCAGCTCACCCAGGACAGGGGAATTCAATGAGCAGTTCTTC. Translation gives CASSPRTGEFNEQFF.

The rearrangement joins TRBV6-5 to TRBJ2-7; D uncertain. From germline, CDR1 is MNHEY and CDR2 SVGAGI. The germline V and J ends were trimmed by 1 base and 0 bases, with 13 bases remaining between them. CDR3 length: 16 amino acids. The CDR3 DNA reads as TGTGCCAGCAGTTACTGGGAACCACGGAGCTCCTACGAGCAGTACTTC. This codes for CASSYWEPRSSYEQYF.

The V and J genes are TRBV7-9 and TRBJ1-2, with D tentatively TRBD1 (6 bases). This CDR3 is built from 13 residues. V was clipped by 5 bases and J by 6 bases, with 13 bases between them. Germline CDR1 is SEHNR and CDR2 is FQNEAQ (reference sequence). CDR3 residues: CASSRGGGDGYTF. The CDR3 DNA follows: TGTGCCAGCAGCCGCGGAGGGGGTGATGGCTACACCTTC.

CDR3 DNA: TGTGCCAGCAGCCACGGGGGAAATTCACCCCTCCACTTT. It codes for CASSHGGNSPLHF. The chain combines TRBV5-6 with TRBJ1-6, with D perhaps TRBD1 (5 bases). Germline V lookup: CDR1 SGHDT, CDR2 YYEEEE. The CDR3 contains 13 residues. The ends were cut back, 4 bases at V and 7 bases at J, with 9 bases in the middle.

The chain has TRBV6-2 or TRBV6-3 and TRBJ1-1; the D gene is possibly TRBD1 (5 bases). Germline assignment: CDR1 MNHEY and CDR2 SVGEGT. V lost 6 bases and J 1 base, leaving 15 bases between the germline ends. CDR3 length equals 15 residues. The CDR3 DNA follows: TGTGCCAGCAGCCACAGGAGGGCGAGGAACACTGAAGCTTTCTTT. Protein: CASSHRRARNTEAFF.

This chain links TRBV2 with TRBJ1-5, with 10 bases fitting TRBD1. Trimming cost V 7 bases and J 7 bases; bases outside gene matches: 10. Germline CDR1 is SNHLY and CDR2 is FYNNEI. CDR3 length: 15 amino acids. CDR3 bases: TGTGCCAGCACCCGACAGGGGGCGGGAGGACAGCCCCAGCATTTT. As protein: CASTRQGAGGQPQHF.

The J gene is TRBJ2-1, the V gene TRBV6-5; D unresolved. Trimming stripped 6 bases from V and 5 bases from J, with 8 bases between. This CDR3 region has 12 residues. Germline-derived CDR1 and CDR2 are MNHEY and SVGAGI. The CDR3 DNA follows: TGTGCCAGCAGGGGCCCGGACAATGAGCAGTTCTTC. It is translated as CASRGPDNEQFF.

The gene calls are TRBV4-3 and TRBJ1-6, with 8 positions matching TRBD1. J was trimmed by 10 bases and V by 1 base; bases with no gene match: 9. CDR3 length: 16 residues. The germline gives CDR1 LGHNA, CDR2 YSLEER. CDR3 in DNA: TGCGCCAGCAGCCAAGGTAGCAGGGGGCTCGGATCACCCCTCCACTTT. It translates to CASSQGSRGLGSPLHF.

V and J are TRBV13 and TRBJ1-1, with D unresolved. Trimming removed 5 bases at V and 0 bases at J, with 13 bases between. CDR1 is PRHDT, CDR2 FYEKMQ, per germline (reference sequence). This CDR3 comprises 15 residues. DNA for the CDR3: TGTGCCAGCAGCCCCCGTACCCGATTGAACACTGAAGCTTTCTTT. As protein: CASSPRTRLNTEAFF.

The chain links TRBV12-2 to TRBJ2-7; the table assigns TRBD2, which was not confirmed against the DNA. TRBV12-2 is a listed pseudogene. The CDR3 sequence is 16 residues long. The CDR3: CASRSARRGVGHEQYF. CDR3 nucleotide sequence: TGTGCAAGTCGCTCGGCCCGACGGGGGGTCGGGCACGAGCAGTACTTC.

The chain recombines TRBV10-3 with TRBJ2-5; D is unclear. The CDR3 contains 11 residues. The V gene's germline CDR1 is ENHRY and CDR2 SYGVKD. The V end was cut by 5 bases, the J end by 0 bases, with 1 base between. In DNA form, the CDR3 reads TGTGCCATCAGTAACCAAGAGACCCAGTACTTC. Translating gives CAISNQETQYF.

Here the CDR3 reads CASSIDLSTDTQYF. The CDR3 coding sequence is TGTGCCAGTAGTATAGACCTTAGCACAGATACGCAGTATTTT. This chain connects TRBV19 to TRBJ2-3; D unresolved. The CDR3 covers 14 residues. The germline V gene encodes CDR1 LNHDA and CDR2 SQIVND (reference sequence). V dropped 0 bases and J dropped 0 bases, with 4 bases sitting between them.

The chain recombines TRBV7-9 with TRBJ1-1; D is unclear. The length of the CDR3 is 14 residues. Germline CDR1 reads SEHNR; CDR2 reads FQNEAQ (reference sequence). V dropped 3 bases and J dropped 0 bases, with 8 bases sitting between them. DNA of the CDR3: TGTGCCAGCAGCTTTAGCCAAATGAACACTGAAGCTTTCTTT. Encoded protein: CASSFSQMNTEAFF.

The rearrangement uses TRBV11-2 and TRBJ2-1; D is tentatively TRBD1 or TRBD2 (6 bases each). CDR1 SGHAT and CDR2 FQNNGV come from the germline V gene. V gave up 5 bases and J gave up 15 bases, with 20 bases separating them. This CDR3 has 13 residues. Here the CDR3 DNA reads TGTGCCAGCAGCACCCTAGGGGTAGGGGGACTGTTCTTC. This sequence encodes CASSTLGVGGLFF.

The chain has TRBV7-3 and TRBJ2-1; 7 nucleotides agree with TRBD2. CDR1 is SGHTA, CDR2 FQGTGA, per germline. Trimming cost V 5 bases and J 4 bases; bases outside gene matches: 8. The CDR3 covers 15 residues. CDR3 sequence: CASSASGGGYNEQFF. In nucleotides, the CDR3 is TGTGCCAGCAGCGCCTCTGGCGGGGGATACAATGAGCAGTTCTTC. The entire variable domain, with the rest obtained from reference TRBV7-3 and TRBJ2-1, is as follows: GAGVSQTPSNKVTEKGKYVELRCDPISGHTALYWYRQSLGQGPEFLIYFQGTGAADDSGLPNDRFFAVRPEGSVSTLKIQRTERGDSAVYLCASSASGGGYNEQFFGPGTRLTVL.